These 26 T cell receptor beta chains originate from one sample sequenced in a study of T cell clonotyping in hematopoietic cell transplantation. Some clones are missing from TCRdb's copy, which holds only in-frame ones; the method was immunoSEQ multiplex PCR. The sample shows about 4,400 clones, around 70% of them seen only once. The specimen was PBMCs, collected 100 days after allogeneic stem cell transplant. The receptors come from a male patient aged 55 to 69 who had an allogeneic stem cell transplant, so the T cells may come from the graft donor. Some clones in this sample may be carry-over from other donors' samples.

This clone was counted a few times. The chain has TRBV4-2 and TRBJ1-6, with D possibly matching TRBD1 (5 bases). The CDR3 contains 15 residues. CDR1 is LGHNA and CDR2 is YNFKEQ in the germline V gene. Deletions cut 4 bases from V and 9 bases from J, with 16 bases between. The DNA for the CDR3 is TGTGCCAGCAGCCCGGGGCCGTTGGCCGGTTCACCCCTCCACTTT. Protein: CASSPGPLAGSPLHF.

The chain employs TRBV29-1 and TRBJ1-1, with TRBD1 identical over 7 bases. This CDR3 comprises 13 residues. V shed 7 bases and J 1 base; nucleotides not matched to a gene: 6. Germline V gives CDR1 SQVTM, CDR2 ANQGSEA. CDR3: CSGGGDRNTEAFF. As DNA, the CDR3 is TGCAGCGGTGGGGGGGACAGGAACACTGAAGCTTTCTTT. Using reference TRBV29-1 and TRBJ1-1 for the parts outside the CDR3, the full variable domain is SAVISQKPSRDICQRGTSLTIQCQVDSQVTMMFWYRQQPGQSLTLIATANQGSEATYESGFVIDKFPISRPNLTFSTLTVSNMSPEDSSIYLCSGGGDRNTEAFFGQGTRLTVV.

This chain connects TRBV7-6 to TRBJ2-1; D is perhaps TRBD1 or TRBD2 (5 bases each). The CDR3 consists of 12 residues. Germline V gene lookup returns CDR1 SGHVS and CDR2 FNYEAQ. Trimming shortened V by 5 bases and J by 7 bases, and 9 bases separated the two germline ends. In DNA, the CDR3 is TGTGCCAGCAGCCCGTGGGGGAATGAGCAGTTCTTC. The encoded protein is CASSPWGNEQFF.

The chain has TRBV4-2 and TRBJ2-3, with 11 bases that match TRBD1. CDR3 size: 15 residues. J was trimmed by 4 bases and V by 4 bases; bases with no gene match: 4. Germline loops: CDR1 LGHNA, CDR2 YNFKEQ. CDR3 amino acids: CASSPPGQGADTQYF. The CDR3 DNA reads as TGTGCCAGCAGCCCCCCGGGACAGGGGGCAGATACGCAGTATTTT.

The chain is built from TRBV11-1 and TRBJ2-7, with D hard to call. Germline V gives CDR1 SGHAT, CDR2 FQDESV (reference sequence). This CDR3 is 15 amino acids long. Deletions cut 5 bases from V and 5 bases from J, with 19 bases between. CDR3: CASSPLAGLSDEQYF. CDR3 sequence (DNA): TGTGCCAGCAGCCCCTTGGCTGGGTTAAGCGACGAGCAGTACTTC.

The chain couples TRBV5-1 to TRBJ2-7; 13 nucleotides line up with TRBD2. Germline values: CDR1 SGHRS, CDR2 YFSETQ. The CDR3 loop spans 14 amino acids. Trimming took 5 bases from V and 4 from J; bases not matched to a gene: 3. The CDR3 protein is CASRWTSGSYEQYF. As DNA, the CDR3 is TGCGCCAGCAGGTGGACTAGCGGGAGTTACGAGCAGTACTTC.

The rearrangement uses TRBV10-3 and TRBJ1-2; D perhaps matches TRBD1 (5 bases). CDR3 length: 12 residues. CDR1 is ENHRY and CDR2 is SYGVKD in the germline V gene. Trimming removed 11 bases at V and 8 bases at J, with 18 bases between. The CDR3 coding sequence is TGTGCCCTGATGAGGACTGACAGAGGCTACACCTTC. Encoded protein: CALMRTDRGYTF.

The J gene is TRBJ1-1, the V gene TRBV30, with TRBD1 matching 8 bases. CDR3 length: 17 amino acids. CDR1 is GTSNPN, CDR2 SVGIG, per germline (reference sequence). The trim removed 2 bases at V and 1 base at J, leaving 12 bases unmatched. The CDR3 bases are TGTGCCTGGAGTTCCAGTCGGAACAGGGGGACGAACACTGAAGCTTTCTTT. It codes for CAWSSSRNRGTNTEAFF.

The chain couples TRBV19 to TRBJ2-4; D unresolved. Per the germline V gene, CDR1 is LNHDA and CDR2 is SQIVND (reference sequence). This CDR3 has 14 residues. Trimming removed 5 bases at V and 2 bases at J, with 10 bases between. CDR3 bases: TGTGCCAGTAGTCCCCGAGGTCCCAAAAACATTCAGTACTTC. This translates into CASSPRGPKNIQYF.

The CDR3 is CATDNPGNTIYF. CDR3 nucleotides: TGTGCCACCGACAATCCTGGAAACACCATATATTTT. The rearrangement links TRBV6-5 to TRBJ1-3; D not resolved. The CDR3 covers 12 residues. V shed 10 bases and J shed 2 bases, with 9 bases lying between them. CDR1 and CDR2 from the germline V gene are MNHEY and SVGAGI.

This clone was counted only a few times. The junction differs from germline at one of its ends, possibly a read error. The rearrangement links TRBV30 to TRBJ1-1; TRBD1 matches 7 bases. The germline V gene has CDR1 GTSNPN and CDR2 SVGIG (reference sequence). This CDR3 has 13 residues. The CDR3 nucleotides are TGTGCCTGGATAGTACAGGGGAACCCTGAAGCTTTCTTT. Its protein product is CAWIVQGNPEAFF.

The chain has TRBV27 and TRBJ1-2, with a tentative D call TRBD1 (6 bases). Germline-derived CDR1 and CDR2 are MNHEY and SMNVEV (reference sequence). The CDR3 has 17 amino acids. Trimming pared 2 bases from V and 6 bases from J, leaving 22 bases between. As DNA, the CDR3 is TGTGCCAGCAGTTTAAGAATTCGAGTACAGGGAACCGATGGCTACACCTTC. This encodes CASSLRIRVQGTDGYTF.

In this sample, this clone turned up a few times. The V and J genes are TRBV4-3 and TRBJ1-6; no firm D call. This CDR3 contains 16 residues. Germline loops: CDR1 LGHNA, CDR2 YSLEER. V lost 1 base and J lost 8, with 15 bases in between. CDR3 DNA sequence: TGCGCCAGCAGCCAAGGCGGATACGGGTCGGATTCACCCCTCCACTTT. Translated: CASSQGGYGSDSPLHF.

V is TRBV2 and J is TRBJ2-1, with D possibly matching TRBD1 (5 bases). CDR3 length: 14 residues. Germline V gene sequence: CDR1 SNHLY, CDR2 FYNNEI. The V end was cut by 7 bases, the J end by 5 bases, with 15 bases between. The DNA of the CDR3 is TGTGCCAGCACCGGCCAGGGATGGGACAATGAGCAGTTCTTC. This encodes CASTGQGWDNEQFF.

The chain couples TRBV30 to TRBJ2-2, with unresolved D. Trimming took off 2 bases at V and 2 bases at J, with 6 bases between the two ends. The CDR3 runs 13 residues. From germline, CDR1 is GTSNPN and CDR2 SVGIG (reference sequence). CDR3 in amino acids: CAWSKRNTGELFF. The CDR3 DNA is TGTGCCTGGAGTAAGAGAAACACCGGGGAGCTGTTTTTT.

This clone was seen only a few times. The chain couples TRBV6-5 to TRBJ2-7; 7 positions match TRBD1. The CDR3 is 14 amino acids. The V and J ends lost 5 bases and 3 bases, in that order; junction bases with no gene match: 7. The germline CDR1 and CDR2 sequences are MNHEY and SVGAGI. Written as DNA, the CDR3 is TGTGCCAGCAGTCTACGACAGGGTAACTACGAGCAGTACTTC. Its protein product is CASSLRQGNYEQYF.

The V call is TRBV14, the J call TRBJ2-7; D gene ambiguous. V was pared by 4 bases and J by 3 bases, with 7 bases between. Germline CDR1 is SGHDN and CDR2 is FVKESK. The CDR3 spans 12 residues. Here the CDR3 DNA reads TGTGCCAGCAGCCTGGCCAACTACGAGCAGTACTTC. Residues: CASSLANYEQYF.

DNA of the CDR3: TGTGCCAGCAGTTCCGGACAGGGCACAGATACGCAGTATTTT. Its translation: CASSSGQGTDTQYF. J is TRBJ2-3 and V is TRBV7-6; 7 bases are shared with TRBD1. The CDR3 is 14 residues long. The V and J ends lost 6 bases and 1 base, in that order; junction bases with no gene match: 4. Germline CDR1 is SGHVS and CDR2 is FNYEAQ.

This clone was counted a few times. The chain recombines TRBV5-4 with TRBJ1-1; 10 positions match TRBD1. The CDR3 spans 16 residues. CDR1 is SGHNT, CDR2 YYREEE, per germline (reference sequence). V lost 5 bases to trimming and J lost 1 base; unmatched junction nucleotides: 8. The CDR3 region has the DNA TGTGCCAGCAGTAGAAGGGACAGGGGAGGGAACACTGAAGCTTTCTTT. This codes for CASSRRDRGGNTEAFF.

J is TRBJ2-5 and V is TRBV4-1; 7 bases line up with TRBD2. The V and J ends lost 4 bases and 2 bases, in that order; junction bases with no gene match: 13. Germline values: CDR1 MGHRA, CDR2 YSYEKL. CDR3 length: 17 amino acids. CDR3: CASSRGGLVRRQETQYF. The DNA for the CDR3 is TGCGCCAGCAGCCGAGGAGGACTAGTAAGGCGGCAAGAGACCCAGTACTTC.

The V call is TRBV29-1, the J call TRBJ2-5; D ambiguous. Germline lookup yields CDR1 SQVTM and CDR2 ANQGSEA. The length of the CDR3 is 10 residues. V lost 4 bases and J 5 bases, leaving 5 bases between the germline ends. CDR3 sequence reads: CSVARETQYF. The CDR3, as DNA: TGCAGCGTTGCCCGGGAGACCCAGTACTTC.

By its share, this clone is large. CDR3 DNA: TGTGCCAGCGCCCCCTGGGGTCCCACTGAAGCTTTCTTT. Its translation is CASAPWGPTEAFF. This chain connects TRBV5-6 to TRBJ1-1; D is unclear. V lost 7 bases, J lost 4 bases, and 14 bases lay in between. The CDR3 spans 13 residues. Germline CDR1 reads SGHDT; CDR2 reads YYEEEE.

The chain employs TRBV27 and TRBJ2-5; 9 positions match TRBD2. Germline V gene sequence: CDR1 MNHEY, CDR2 SMNVEV (reference sequence). This CDR3 comprises 15 residues. With 1 base clipped from V and 4 bases from J, the junction kept 4 bases outside the gene matches. For the CDR3, the DNA is TGTGCCAGCAGTTTATTTTTTAGCGGGGGAGAGACCCAGTACTTC. This encodes CASSLFFSGGETQYF.

This clone has a handful of counts. The chain combines TRBV6-1 with TRBJ1-1, with D possibly being TRBD1 (5 bases). The CDR3 runs to 15 residues. Trimming removed 7 bases from V and 1 base from J, with 16 bases in between. Germline assignment: CDR1 MNHNS and CDR2 SASEGT. The CDR3 DNA sequence: TGTGCCAGCATGGCGGGGACGGGGGAGAACACTGAAGCTTTCTTT. This encodes CASMAGTGENTEAFF.

The rearrangement links TRBV6-6 to TRBJ1-1; D unresolved. Germline-derived CDR1 and CDR2 are MNHNY and SVGAGI (reference sequence). Trimming pared 7 bases from V and 5 bases from J, leaving 20 bases between. There are 15 residues in the CDR3. The DNA for the CDR3 is TGTGCCAGCAACCCAGTGGGAAGTAAGAGGACTGAAGCTTTCTTT. Translating it yields CASNPVGSKRTEAFF.

The chain couples TRBV10-3 to TRBJ2-5; TRBD1 is a possible D gene (6 bases). Deletions cut 10 bases from V and 1 base from J, with 13 bases between. The CDR3 length is 13 residues. Per germline, CDR1 ENHRY and CDR2 SYGVKD. This chain's CDR3 is CATRDILQETQYF. The CDR3 bases are TGTGCCACCAGGGACATCCTCCAAGAGACCCAGTACTTC.